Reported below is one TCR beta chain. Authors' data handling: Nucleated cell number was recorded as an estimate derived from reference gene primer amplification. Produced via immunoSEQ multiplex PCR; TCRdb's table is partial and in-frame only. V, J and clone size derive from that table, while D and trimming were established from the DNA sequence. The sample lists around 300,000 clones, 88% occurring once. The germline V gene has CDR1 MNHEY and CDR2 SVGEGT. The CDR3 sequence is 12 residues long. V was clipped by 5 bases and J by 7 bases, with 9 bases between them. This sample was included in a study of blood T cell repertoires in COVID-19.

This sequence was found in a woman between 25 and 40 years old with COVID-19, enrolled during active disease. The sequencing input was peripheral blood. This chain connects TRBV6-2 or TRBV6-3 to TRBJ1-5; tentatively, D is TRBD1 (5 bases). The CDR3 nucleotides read TGTGCCAGCAGTACGGGGGGGCAGCCCCAGCATTTT. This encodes CASSTGGQPQHF.